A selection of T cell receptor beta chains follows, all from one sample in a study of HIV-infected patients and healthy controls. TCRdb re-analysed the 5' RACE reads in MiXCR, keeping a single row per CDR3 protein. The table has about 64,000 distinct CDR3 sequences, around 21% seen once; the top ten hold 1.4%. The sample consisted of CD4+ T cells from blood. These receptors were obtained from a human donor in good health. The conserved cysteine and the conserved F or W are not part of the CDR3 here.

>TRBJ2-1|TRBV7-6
ASSLSSGQGSREQF
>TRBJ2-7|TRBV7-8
ASSLVEGLAGEQY
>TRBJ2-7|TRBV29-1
SVLGQRHEQY
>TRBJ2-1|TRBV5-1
ASSLDPDRVGRNEQF
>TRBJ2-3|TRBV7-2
ASSSERADTQY
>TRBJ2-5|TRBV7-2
ASSLGVVRGEETQY
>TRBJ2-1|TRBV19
ASSISSGRGNEQF
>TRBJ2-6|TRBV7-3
ASSLTAGLAGSSSGANVLT
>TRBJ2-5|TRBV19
ASSIGGRAQETQY
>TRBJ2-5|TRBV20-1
SAYRGGETQY
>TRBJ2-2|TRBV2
ASSEVTGGASGELF
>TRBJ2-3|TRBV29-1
SVVKGTDTQY
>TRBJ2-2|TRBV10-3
AISELTGELF
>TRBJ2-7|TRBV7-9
ASSSVEEQY
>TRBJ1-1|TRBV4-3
ASSTTGQGRFRAF
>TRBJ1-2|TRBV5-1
ASSPEHHQGVDGYT
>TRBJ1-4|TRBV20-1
SANSAEATNEKLF
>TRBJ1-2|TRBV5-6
ASSLDSLAMRYT
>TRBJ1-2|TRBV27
ASKELGPGNYGYT
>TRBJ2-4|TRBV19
ASSIGLADIQY
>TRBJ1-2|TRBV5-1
ASSWQTQGNYGYT
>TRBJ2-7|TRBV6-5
ASSYAQDSLEQY
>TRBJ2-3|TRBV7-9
ASRSLAEGGDTQY
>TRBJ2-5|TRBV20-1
SARHQETQY
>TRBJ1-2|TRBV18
ASSQLISGKENYGYT
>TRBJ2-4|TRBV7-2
ASSIGQGARNIQY
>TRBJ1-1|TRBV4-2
ASSPPYDSAEAF
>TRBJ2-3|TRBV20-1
SARQMSTDTQY
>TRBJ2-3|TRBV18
ASSPPVTDTQY
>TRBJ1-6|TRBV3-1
ASSQDGYNSPLH
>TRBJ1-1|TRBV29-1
SGDPGAMNTEAF
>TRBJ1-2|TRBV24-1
ATSEHGQGLNSHGYT
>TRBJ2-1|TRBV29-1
STGTRYNEQF
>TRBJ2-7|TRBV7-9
ASSLRGRDEQY
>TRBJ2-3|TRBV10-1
ASSESGTRAQY
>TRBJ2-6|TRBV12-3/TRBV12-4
ASRRGAGANVLT
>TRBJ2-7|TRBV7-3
ASSSGLAGAEQY
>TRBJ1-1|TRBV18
ASSLTGQWTEAF
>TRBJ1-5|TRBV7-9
ASSSQGDQPQH
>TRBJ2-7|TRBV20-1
SARDTREQY
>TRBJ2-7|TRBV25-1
ASGAASGSSYEQY
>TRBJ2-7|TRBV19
ASSLGGGGVLYEQY
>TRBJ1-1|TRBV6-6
ASSIRGAEAF
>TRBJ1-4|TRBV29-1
SVVGRGEKLF
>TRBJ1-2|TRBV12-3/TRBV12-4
ASRPGQGHGYT
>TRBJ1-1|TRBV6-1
ASSVLAGTEAF
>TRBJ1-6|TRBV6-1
ASSERQGRYNSPLH
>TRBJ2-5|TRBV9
ASSSLPGSQETQY
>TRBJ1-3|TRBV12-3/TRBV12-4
ASSSRGNTIY
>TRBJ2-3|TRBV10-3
AISGPGQGMNTQY
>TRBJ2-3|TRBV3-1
ASSQKQTTDTQY